This T cell receptor (beta chain) was identified in a study of blood T cells in healthy people across ages. The use of a sample-barcoded 5' primer and a J-beta primer mix characterized a second PCR of roughly 7 to 11 cycles. TCRdb re-derived calls from the 5' RACE reads in MiXCR, one entry per CDR3 protein. The repertoire holds around 1,900,000 distinct CDR3 sequences, with about two fifths as singletons. Each sample had at least 6.5 million PBMCs isolated. Study outcomes and limitations: The CMV status of each donor remained undetermined, and this could have confounded shifts in expanded clonotypes. Estimated diversity that came from one million T cells was considered an underestimate. Significant beta diversity loss was already apparent by age about 42, declining roughly linearly.

A remark on this clonotype: Its antigen remains unidentified. The junction shows a germline mismatch at one end, possibly a read error.

The germline CDR1 and CDR2 sequences are ENHRY and SYGVKD. The CDR3 loop spans 15 amino acids. The V call is TRBV10-3, the J call TRBJ1-2; possible D gene TRBD1, 6 bases. The origin of this receptor is a human donor in good health. Material for sequencing was blood. The CDR3 DNA reads TGTGCCGTCAGTGAGCCGAGCCGGGGGCGCGGCGGCTACACCTTC. Its protein is CAVSEPSRGRGGYTF.